This T cell receptor (beta chain) was sequenced during a study of T cells after yellow fever vaccination (dated by TCRdb to about 2019). At the level of the whole study: The SMART-Seq v4 Ultra Low Input RNA kit was used to prepare libraries from fractions with low cell numbers. Two healthy male donors made up the cohort, one aged 18 to 30 years and the other aged 30 to 40 years. To follow T-cell clones before and after primary and booster YFV17D yellow fever vaccination, bulk TCR alpha and beta repertoires were sequenced over time. Blood samples were taken at several timepoints before and after primary and secondary immunization, and bulk PBMC replicates and cell subsets were isolated.

TCR cDNA was synthesized by 5'RACE template switching, through which a universal primer site and unique molecular identifiers were introduced. Priming of cDNA synthesis was performed from both the TCR alpha and TCR beta constant segments. Libraries were amplified in two PCR steps, with sample barcodes and sequencing adapters added in the second step. Sequencing of libraries was done on Illumina HiSeq 2500 (2x100 bp) or NovaSeq (2x150 bp). Concerning the study's data processing: MIGEC handled demultiplexing of reads and collapsing into UMI consensus sequences, while MiXCR performed V(D)J alignment. Vaccine-responding clonotypes were defined with edgeR using replicate PBMC samples, requiring FDR below 0.01 and a log2 fold change above 5 up to day 15. Each bulk clonotype was labeled CD4 or CD8 based on which sequenced repertoire, CD4 or CD8, contained the clonotype at higher abundance. TCRdb ran its own pipeline on the public reads, namely fastp trimming at Q25 and MiXCR clone calling, and kept in-frame beta chains. Every CDR3 protein is listed once, alongside the most common genes and DNA of its rows. The V and J calls and clone size come from TCRdb's table, not from the authors' own analysis. For this sample there are under 300,000 distinct CDR3 sequences; less than 9% appear just once. Of the sample, approximately 0.85% falls within the top ten clones.

This clonotype was counted a few times. Its specific antigen is unknown. No base qualities exist here, and no much larger clone lies one base off it. Results the study describes overall, beyond this receptor: The secondary T-cell response was weaker than the primary response but faster, peaking on day 5 instead of day 15. After the booster, most of the clones that had expanded following primary vaccination were detected again (about 95% of CD4 and around 90% of CD8), which suggests that memory was broadly maintained. Because abundant contaminating clonotypes from the bulk population could be contained in FACS-sorted repertoires, computational filtering was required. The study included only two donors, which limits how far the findings can be generalized. A small share of clonotypes was detected in both CD4 and CD8 compartments, with the overlap likely arising from convergent recombination.

The CDR3 sequence holds 15 residues, the cysteine and phenylalanine included. Just CDR3 DNA is preserved here, 45 bases in frame from base 1. Trimming leaves V shorter by 7 bases and J shorter by 0 bases, with the junction holding 6 bases beyond the gene matches. Reading the germline V gene gives CDR1 MNHEY and CDR2 SVGEGT. The treatment or condition tag for this specimen amounts to: live attenuated yellow fever vaccine strain. A standard Ficoll-Paque protocol was used to isolate PBMCs from peripheral blood. CD4 and CD8 T-cell fractions were isolated with Dynabeads CD4 and CD8 positive selection kits. TriZol was used to extract RNA from bulk PBMCs, CD4 and CD8 fractions, and dextramer-positive and dextramer-negative fractions.

The source material was CD4+ T cells sorted from PBMCs, sampled 15 days after the yellow fever booster vaccination. The sequence was obtained from a man aged 25-40 years who received the YFV17D yellow fever vaccine. This chain is built from TRBV6-2 or TRBV6-3 and TRBJ2-1, with TRBD2 identical over 7 junction bases. At the DNA level, the sequence is TGTGCCAGCAAGAAAGCGGGAAGCTCCTACAATGAGCAGTTCTTC. Its protein is CASKKAGSSYNEQFF.